The 16 T cell receptor beta chains presented below share a single source sample, sequenced in a study of T-cell memory formation after mild COVID-19. TCRdb re-called the 5' RACE reads through MiXCR, storing one row per CDR3 protein. Here the sample spans tens of thousands of distinct CDR3 sequences, 7.7% being singletons. The sample consisted of PBMCs or a T cell subset sorted from them (not recorded which). These receptors came from a man between 18 and 29 years old who had mild COVID-19 (a few samples of this study predate the infection). Cell type and time point are not known.

There are many counts of this clonotype. The chain has TRBV6-5 and TRBJ2-3; perhaps TRBD2 as D (6 bases). The CDR3 runs 14 residues. V lost 2 bases, J lost 0 bases, and 6 bases lay in between. Germline V lookup: CDR1 MNHEY, CDR2 SVGAGI. The CDR3 nucleotides read TGTGCCAGCAGTTACCTAGCGAGCACAGATACGCAGTATTTT. Its translation is CASSYLASTDTQYF.

This clonotype was found many times. The chain links TRBV3-1 to TRBJ2-3, with 8 bases aligning to TRBD2. The CDR3 is 18 residues long. With 2 bases clipped from V and 3 bases from J, the junction kept 13 bases outside the gene matches. Germline V CDR1 and CDR2: LGHDT, YNNKEL (reference sequence). The CDR3 sequence is CASSQHVRGGGTTDTQYF. CDR3 in DNA: TGTGCCAGCAGCCAACACGTCCGGGGCGGGGGGACGACAGATACGCAGTATTTT.

The V gene is TRBV5-6, the J gene TRBJ2-3, with D uncertain. Per the germline V gene, CDR1 is SGHDT and CDR2 is YYEEEE. The CDR3 consists of 11 residues. V lost 6 bases, J lost 5 bases, and 7 bases lay in between. CDR3 in amino acids: CASTVGDTQYF. In DNA form, the CDR3 reads TGTGCCAGCACCGTGGGAGATACGCAGTATTTT.

This clonotype was observed many times. J is TRBJ1-2 and V is TRBV5-1; D may be TRBD1 (6 bases). The CDR3 is made up of 15 amino acids. The V end lost 0 bases, the J end lost 6 bases, and 15 bases lay between the germline ends. Germline CDR1 is SGHRS and CDR2 is YFSETQ. The chain's CDR3 is CASSLDRAGLNGYTF. The CDR3 coding sequence is TGCGCCAGCAGCTTGGACAGGGCAGGGCTCAATGGCTACACCTTC.

CDR3: CAISGGVNSGNTIYF. For the CDR3, the DNA is TGTGCCATCAGTGGGGGGGTAAACTCTGGAAACACCATATATTTT. The chain is built from TRBV10-3 and TRBJ1-3, with a weak D call TRBD1 (5 bases). There are 15 residues in the CDR3. V was cut by 4 bases and J by 0 bases, with 10 bases left in between. CDR1 and CDR2 from the germline V gene are ENHRY and SYGVKD.

The table lists this clonotype with many counts. The chain is built from TRBV12-3 or TRBV12-4 and TRBJ2-1, with TRBD1 matching 10 bases. V lost 4 bases to trimming and J lost 6 bases; unmatched junction nucleotides: 3. This CDR3 spans 14 amino acids. The CDR3 DNA reads as TGTGCCAGCAGTTGGGGACAGGGGTCCAATGAGCAGTTCTTC. Its translation is CASSWGQGSNEQFF.

This clonotype was seen repeatedly, ten times or more. The DNA of the CDR3 is TGTGCCAGCAGTGTCGCGTCCGTGGCAGACCCATACAATGAGCAGTTCTTC. Translation gives CASSVASVADPYNEQFF. The chain has TRBV6-2 or TRBV6-3 and TRBJ2-1; D is uncertain. The CDR3 consists of 17 residues. Trimming pared 5 bases from V and 4 bases from J, leaving 21 bases between. CDR1 is MNHEY and CDR2 is SVGEGT in the germline V gene.

This clonotype was seen a few times. V usage is TRBV7-6 and J usage is TRBJ2-1; 11 bases align to TRBD2. There are 16 residues in the CDR3. The V gene end was trimmed by 2 bases and the J gene end by 9 bases; junction bases not matched to a gene: 9. Germline assignment: CDR1 SGHVS and CDR2 FNYEAQ. The DNA of the CDR3 is TGTGCCAGCAGCTTATATAGCGGGGGGGACTTTCCTGAGCAGTTCTTC. Encoded protein: CASSLYSGGDFPEQFF.

To note about this clonotype: One end of the junction varies from germline; a read error may be responsible. The gene calls are TRBV7-7 and TRBJ2-1; D perhaps matches TRBD2 (6 bases). Per germline, CDR1 SSHAT and CDR2 FNYEAQ (reference sequence). This CDR3 is built from 14 residues. The CDR3 reads CASSQGRGGTEQFF. In nucleotides, the CDR3 is TGTGCTAGCAGCCAAGGACGTGGGGGGACTGAGCAGTTCTTC.

This clonotype was detected many times. The V gene is TRBV7-9, the J gene TRBJ1-5, with D unclear. The CDR3 contains 14 residues. Per germline, CDR1 SEHNR and CDR2 FQNEAQ (reference sequence). V lost 6 bases, J lost 2 bases, and 11 bases lay in between. Here the CDR3 reads CASSPPMGNQPQHF. CDR3 DNA: TGTGCCAGCAGTCCACCAATGGGCAATCAGCCCCAGCATTTT.

This clonotype was picked up many times. In DNA form, the CDR3 reads TGCGCCAGCAGCTTGGCTACGACGGGGGGCACAGATACGCAGTATTTT. This gives the protein CASSLATTGGTDTQYF. The chain joins TRBV5-1 to TRBJ2-3, with a tentative D call TRBD2 (6 bases). The CDR3 runs to 16 residues. Trimming pared 0 bases from V and 1 base from J, leaving 12 bases between. The germline gives CDR1 SGHRS, CDR2 YFSETQ. Full variable domain (outside the CDR3, taken from reference TRBV5-1 and TRBJ2-3): KAGVTQTPRYLIKTRGQQVTLSCSPISGHRSVSWYQQTPGQGLQFLFEYFSETQRNKGNFPGRFSGRQFSNSRSEMNVSTLELGDSALYLCASSLATTGGTDTQYFGPGTRLTVL.

This clonotype was seen repeatedly, ten times or more. V is TRBV20-1 and J is TRBJ2-3; 12 nucleotides align to TRBD2. The germline V gene encodes CDR1 DFQATT and CDR2 SNEGSKA (reference sequence). The CDR3 is 16 residues long. V lost 5 bases, J lost 11 bases, and 17 bases stayed unmatched. The CDR3 reads CSAPFPLGLAGRRQYF. The CDR3 DNA sequence: TGCAGTGCTCCATTTCCGTTGGGACTAGCGGGCCGACGGCAGTATTTT.

This clonotype appeared a few times. The chain combines TRBV6-2 or TRBV6-3 with TRBJ2-3, with D possibly matching TRBD2 (5 bases). CDR3 length: 15 amino acids. V lost 2 bases, J lost 4 bases, and 13 bases lay in between. Looked up from germline, CDR1 is MNHEY and CDR2 is SVGEGT. The CDR3 nucleotides read TGTGCCAGCAGTTACAGAGGCCAGGAGGCAGATACGCAGTATTTT. Translated, it gives CASSYRGQEADTQYF.

This clonotype has a handful of counts. CDR3 DNA: TGTGCCACCAGTGAGGGAGGCACTGAAGCTTTCTTT. Translated, it gives CATSEGGTEAFF. The chain recombines TRBV24-1 with TRBJ1-1; D gene ambiguous. This CDR3 has 12 amino acids. The V gene lost 4 bases and the J gene lost 4 bases, with 6 bases spanning the gap. Germline V lookup: CDR1 KGHDR, CDR2 SFDVKD.

This clonotype was seen ten or more times. V and J are TRBV7-2 and TRBJ2-6; D call uncertain. Germline CDR1 reads SGHTA; CDR2 reads FQGNSA. The CDR3 contains 13 residues. V shed 3 bases and J shed 3 bases, with 3 bases lying between them. CDR3 sequence: CASSFFGANVLTF. Written as DNA, the CDR3 is TGTGCCAGCAGCTTTTTTGGGGCCAACGTCCTGACTTTC.

The table lists this clonotype with many counts. This rearrangement joins TRBV7-2 to TRBJ2-3; D is unresolved. The CDR3 consists of 15 residues. The germline gives CDR1 SGHTA, CDR2 FQGNSA. Trimming stripped 6 bases from V and 6 bases from J, with 19 bases between. The CDR3 loop reads CASSGAGHTMDTQYF. CDR3 coding DNA: TGTGCCAGCAGTGGAGCCGGGCACACGATGGATACGCAGTATTTT.